This TCR beta chain was captured by sequencing in a study of PD-1 blockade in classical Hodgkin lymphoma. Overall study results and limits: Only CD4+ TCR diversity, not CD8+, had risen significantly by C4D1.

Brentuximab vedotin exposure varied, and every patient relapsed after autologous stem cell transplantation. Only in-frame clones appear in the TCRdb table, and some are missing; sequencing was by immunoSEQ multiplex PCR. The table includes about 26,000 clones, about 67% detected once. The germline V gene has CDR1 SQVTM and CDR2 ANQGSEA. This CDR3 comprises 13 residues. The V end was cut by 2 bases, the J end by 0 bases, with 7 bases between. This clone qualifies as medium-sized. Its antigen remains unknown. Sequences were derived from peripheral blood mononuclear cells (PBMCs), sampled before the second cycle of nivolumab. This sequence was found in a human donor with classical Hodgkin lymphoma. V is TRBV29-1 and J is TRBJ1-1; D gene ambiguous. The CDR3 sequence is CSVERVLNTEAFF. CDR3 DNA sequence: TGCAGCGTTGAACGGGTACTGAACACTGAAGCTTTCTTT.